The 8 T cell receptor beta chains presented below share a single source sample, sequenced in a study of blood T cells in healthy people across ages. A sample-barcoded 5' primer and a J-beta primer mix were used in a second PCR of about 6 to 11 cycles. In TCRdb, the 5' RACE reads were re-called with MiXCR into one record per CDR3 protein. Here the sample spans 850,000 to 950,000 distinct CDR3 sequences, around 30% being singletons. What was sequenced was blood. The receptor set was obtained from an elderly woman in good health.

On this clonotype: A much bigger clone sits one base away, suggesting this may be a read error. This sequence joins TRBV7-9 and TRBJ2-1; the match to TRBD1 covers 9 bases. After removal of 5 bases from V and 4 bases from J, the junction contained 9 bases not matched to a gene. Germline CDR1 is SEHNR and CDR2 is FQNEAQ (reference sequence). This CDR3 is 16 amino acids long. In DNA, the CDR3 is TGTGCCAGCAGCCCACTGACGGGGACAGGGTACAATGAGCAGTTCTTC. This gives the protein CASSPLTGTGYNEQFF.

The V and J genes are TRBV7-2 and TRBJ1-2; no reliable D call. CDR3 size: 13 residues. Germline CDR1 reads SGHTA; CDR2 reads FQGNSA. Trimming removed 4 bases from V and 10 bases from J, with 16 bases in between. The chain's CDR3 is CASSSRAEVAYTF. In DNA form, the CDR3 reads TGTGCCAGCAGCTCTAGGGCCGAAGTAGCCTACACCTTC.

The chain recombines TRBV13 with TRBJ2-7; tentatively, D is TRBD2 (5 bases). V was pared by 0 bases and J by 2 bases, with 11 bases between. Germline lookup yields CDR1 PRHDT and CDR2 FYEKMQ (reference sequence). The CDR3 loop spans 15 amino acids. CDR3 nucleotides: TGTGCCAGCAGCTTAGGTCTAGCATCGGCCTACGAGCAGTACTTC. Translated: CASSLGLASAYEQYF.

The chain links TRBV12-3 or TRBV12-4 to TRBJ2-4; 9 bases line up with TRBD1. With V trimmed by 6 bases and J by 2 bases, 5 bases remained unmatched. This CDR3 is built from 15 residues. This CDR3 reads CASRQTGGPKNIQYF. In DNA, the CDR3 is TGTGCCAGCAGGCAGACAGGGGGTCCCAAAAACATTCAGTACTTC.

This clonotype appeared once. A read error is possible here, since a much larger clone lies one base away. The J gene is TRBJ2-4, the V gene TRBV9; tentative D call: TRBD1 (6 bases). With the DNA end fitting TRBJ2-5 better, the J assignment may be wrong. The CDR3 spans 15 residues. From germline, CDR1 is SGDLS and CDR2 YYNGEE. CDR3 sequence (DNA): TGTGCCAGCAGCGTAGGAGGGGGAATTAAAAAGACCCAGTACTTC. As protein: CASSVGGGIKKTQYF.

This clonotype was seen many times. J is TRBJ1-5 and V is TRBV12-3 or TRBV12-4; no clear D. V gave up 5 bases and J gave up 3 bases, with 11 bases separating them. The CDR3 contains 14 residues. CDR3 amino acids: CASSPLSANQPQHF. As DNA, the CDR3 is TGTGCCAGCAGTCCTCTTAGTGCCAATCAGCCCCAGCATTTT.

The chain carries TRBV6-5 and TRBJ1-6, with 7 nucleotides matching TRBD1. The CDR3 is made up of 16 amino acids. The germline CDR1 and CDR2 sequences are MNHEY and SVGAGI. The V gene end was trimmed by 2 bases and the J gene end by 7 bases; junction bases not matched to a gene: 8. The CDR3: CASSYGGGSKNSPLHF. The DNA for the CDR3 is TGTGCCAGCAGTTACGGAGGGGGCTCAAAGAATTCACCCCTCCACTTT.

In regard to this clonotype: The junction departs from germline at one end; a sequencing error may be responsible. The chain uses TRBV7-2 and TRBJ2-1; D possibly corresponds to TRBD2 (6 bases). Germline V lookup: CDR1 SGHTA, CDR2 FQGNSA. The CDR3 runs to 14 residues. The CDR3 region has the DNA TGTGCCAACAGCCCCCCGCCCGGGGGTAGTGAGCAGTTCTTC. Translation gives CANSPPPGGSEQFF.